This TCR beta chain stems from a study of lymphopenia after photon versus proton radiotherapy. Notes on the study in general: After lymphocyte nadir, photon-treated repertoires showed oligoclonal expansion, especially CD8+ Temra. Authors raise, but do not show, better survival with proton therapy.

The CDR3 runs 12 residues. Per the germline V gene, CDR1 is LNHDA and CDR2 is SQIVND (reference sequence). V was cut by 4 bases and J by 2 bases, with 5 bases left in between. A remark on this clone: Its antigen is not identified.

Sequencing used immunoSEQ multiplex PCR; TCRdb keeps in-frame clones, though not all of them. The sample holds about 45,000 clones, over 75% seen once. This clonotype originated in a man in his forties or fifties with gastric cancer. The genes are TRBV19 and TRBJ2-5; the D is unclear. The source was peripheral blood, collected from a patient treated with photon-based radiotherapy. CDR3 nucleotides: TGTGCCAGTAGTACCCGACAAGAGACCCAGTACTTC. The encoded protein is CASSTRQETQYF.